Shown below are 8 T cell receptor beta chains from a single sample sequenced in a study of CD8 T cells in ankylosing spondylitis. Each CDR3 protein gets one entry after TCRdb re-called the 5' RACE reads with MiXCR. The data hold 150,000 to 200,000 distinct CDR3 sequences, with around a tenth observed a single time. Sequencing was performed on blood, either unsorted or a sorted T cell fraction (not recorded which). The receptors here all came from a male donor with ankylosing spondylitis or in good health (not recorded which).

In its sample, this clonotype was seen a few times. This sequence joins TRBV20-1 and TRBJ2-1; 10 nucleotides agree with TRBD2. Germline V gives CDR1 DFQATT, CDR2 SNEGSKA (reference sequence). The CDR3 has 16 amino acids. Unmatched junction bases numbered 14, after V lost 5 bases and J lost 7 bases. CDR3 loop: CSAGSSGRVVGNEQFF. The CDR3 DNA follows: TGCAGTGCTGGATCTAGCGGGAGAGTAGTAGGGAATGAGCAGTTCTTC.

The V and J genes are TRBV6-5 and TRBJ2-1, with 14 bases identical to TRBD2. Looked up from germline, CDR1 is MNHEY and CDR2 is SVGAGI. This CDR3 is 19 amino acids long. J was trimmed by 6 bases and V by 0 bases; bases with no gene match: 10. CDR3 in DNA: TGTGCCAGCAGTTACTCAACGAGACTAGCGGGGGGGCCTAGCAATGAGCAGTTCTTC. It encodes CASSYSTRLAGGPSNEQFF.

At least ten counts were recorded for this clonotype. The rearrangement joins TRBV28 to TRBJ1-5; D unresolved. Germline CDR1 is MDHEN and CDR2 is SYDVKM. The CDR3 is 17 residues long. Trimming removed 6 bases at V and 9 bases at J, with 27 bases between. CDR3 in amino acids: CASSSPPGSGNRGPQHF. The CDR3 DNA sequence: TGTGCCAGCAGCTCGCCGCCCGGTAGCGGCAACCGGGGGCCCCAGCATTTT.

This clonotype was counted at least ten times. This chain joins TRBV3-1 and TRBJ1-1, with 9 bases that match TRBD1. V lost 2 bases and J lost 3; bases outside the gene matches: 7. The V gene's germline CDR1 is LGHDT and CDR2 YNNKEL (reference sequence). The CDR3 is made up of 16 amino acids. CDR3 nucleotides: TGTGCCAGCAGCCAACTCACGGGACAGGGCGACACTGAAGCTTTCTTT. This sequence encodes CASSQLTGQGDTEAFF. The full variable domain, with the rest looked up from reference TRBV3-1 and TRBJ1-1, is DTAVSQTPKYLVTQMGNDKSIKCEQNLGHDTMYWYKQDSKKFLKIMFSYNNKELIINETVPNRFSPKSPDKAHLNLHINSLELGDSAVYFCASSQLTGQGDTEAFFGQGTRLTVV.

This clonotype was picked up many times. This sequence joins TRBV5-6 and TRBJ2-3; 8 bases are shared with TRBD1. The V gene's germline CDR1 is SGHDT and CDR2 YYEEEE. V trimming: 4 bases; J trimming: 5 bases; junction bases outside the gene matches: 9. CDR3 size: 15 residues. CDR3: CASSLQGQELDTQYF. DNA of the CDR3: TGTGCCAGCAGCCTTCAGGGACAGGAACTAGATACGCAGTATTTT.

This clonotype was found many times. The chain joins TRBV21-1 to TRBJ2-3; the D call TRBD2 from the table was never checked on the DNA. TRBV21-1 is labeled a pseudogene. This CDR3 contains 18 residues. CDR3 in amino acids: CASSKARGLARSTDTQYF. The DNA of the CDR3 is TGTGCCAGCAGCAAAGCGAGGGGACTAGCCCGGAGCACAGATACGCAGTATTTT.

There are many counts of this clonotype. This chain joins TRBV6-4 and TRBJ2-2; D is tentatively TRBD1 or TRBD2 (5 bases each). V was trimmed by 5 bases and J by 6 bases, leaving 10 bases between them. CDR1 MRHNA and CDR2 SNTAGT come from the germline V gene. The length of the CDR3 is 13 residues. This CDR3 reads CASSKEGPGELFF. The CDR3 DNA reads TGTGCCAGCAGTAAAGAGGGGCCCGGGGAGCTGTTTTTT.

This clonotype came up many times. This rearrangement joins TRBV6-5 to TRBJ2-7, with D possibly being TRBD1 or TRBD2 (5 bases each). CDR3 length equals 12 residues. The germline V and J ends were trimmed by 8 bases and 6 bases, with 14 bases remaining between them. From germline, CDR1 is MNHEY and CDR2 SVGAGI. The CDR3 bases are TGTGCCAGCGGGACCAGCGAGGGCGAGCAGTACTTC. Its translation is CASGTSEGEQYF.